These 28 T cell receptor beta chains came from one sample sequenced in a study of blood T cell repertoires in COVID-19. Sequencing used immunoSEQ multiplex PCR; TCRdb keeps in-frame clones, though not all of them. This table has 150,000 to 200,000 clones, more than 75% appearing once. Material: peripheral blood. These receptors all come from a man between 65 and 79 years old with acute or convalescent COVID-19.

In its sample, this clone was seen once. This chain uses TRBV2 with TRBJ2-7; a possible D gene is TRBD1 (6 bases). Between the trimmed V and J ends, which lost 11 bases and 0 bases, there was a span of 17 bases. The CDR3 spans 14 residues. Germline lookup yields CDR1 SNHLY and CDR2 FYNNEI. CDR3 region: CAGKRQESSYEQYF. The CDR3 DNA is TGTGCCGGGAAAAGACAGGAAAGCTCCTACGAGCAGTACTTC.

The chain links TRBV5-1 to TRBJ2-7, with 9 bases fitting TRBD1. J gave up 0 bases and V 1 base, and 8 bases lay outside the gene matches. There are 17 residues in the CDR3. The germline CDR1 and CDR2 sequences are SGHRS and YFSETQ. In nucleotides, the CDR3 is TGCGCCAGCAGCTTGTTGGGGACAGGGACAGGCTCCTACGAGCAGTACTTC. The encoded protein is CASSLLGTGTGSYEQYF.

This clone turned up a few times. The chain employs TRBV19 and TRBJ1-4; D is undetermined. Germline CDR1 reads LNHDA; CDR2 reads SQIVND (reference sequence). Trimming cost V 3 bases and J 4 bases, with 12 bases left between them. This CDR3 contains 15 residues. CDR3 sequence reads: CASSIEAVDNEKLFF. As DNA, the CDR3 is TGTGCCAGTAGTATCGAGGCAGTTGATAATGAAAAACTGTTTTTT. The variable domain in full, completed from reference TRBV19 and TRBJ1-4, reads DGGITQSPKYLFRKEGQNVTLSCEQNLNHDAMYWYRQDPGQGLRLIYYSQIVNDFQKGDIAEGYSVSREKKESFPLTVTSAQKNPTAFYLCASSIEAVDNEKLFFGSGTQLSVL.

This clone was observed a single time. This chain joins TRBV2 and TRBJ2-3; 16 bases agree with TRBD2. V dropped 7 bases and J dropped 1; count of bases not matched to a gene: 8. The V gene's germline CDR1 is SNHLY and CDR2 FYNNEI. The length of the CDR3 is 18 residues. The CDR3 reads CASIQGGLAGGGTDTQYF. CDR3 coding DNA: TGTGCCAGCATCCAAGGGGGACTAGCGGGAGGGGGCACAGATACGCAGTATTTT.

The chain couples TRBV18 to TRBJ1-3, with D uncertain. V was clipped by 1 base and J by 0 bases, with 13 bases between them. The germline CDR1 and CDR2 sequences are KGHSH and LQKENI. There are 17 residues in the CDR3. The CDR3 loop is CASSPHPPTISGNTIYF. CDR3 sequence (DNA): TGTGCCAGCTCACCACATCCACCCACAATCTCTGGAAACACCATATATTTT.

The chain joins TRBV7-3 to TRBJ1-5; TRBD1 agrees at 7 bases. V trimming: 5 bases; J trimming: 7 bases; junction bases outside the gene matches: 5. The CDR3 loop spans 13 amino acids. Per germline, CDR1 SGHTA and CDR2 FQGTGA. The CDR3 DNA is TGTGCCAGCAGCCCGGGACAGCGACAGCCCCAGCATTTT. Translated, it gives CASSPGQRQPQHF.

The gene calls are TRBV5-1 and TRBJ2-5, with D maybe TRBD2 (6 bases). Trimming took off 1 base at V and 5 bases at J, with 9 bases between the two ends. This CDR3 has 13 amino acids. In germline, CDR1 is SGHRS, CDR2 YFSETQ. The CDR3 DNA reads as TGCGCCAGCAGCTTGACTAGCCGGGAGACCCAGTACTTC. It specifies CASSLTSRETQYF.

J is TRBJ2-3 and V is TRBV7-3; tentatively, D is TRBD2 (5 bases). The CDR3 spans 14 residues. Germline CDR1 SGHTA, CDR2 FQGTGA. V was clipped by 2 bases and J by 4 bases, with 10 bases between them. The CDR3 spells CASSLAVASDTQYF. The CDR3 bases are TGTGCCAGCAGCTTAGCGGTAGCGTCAGATACGCAGTATTTT.

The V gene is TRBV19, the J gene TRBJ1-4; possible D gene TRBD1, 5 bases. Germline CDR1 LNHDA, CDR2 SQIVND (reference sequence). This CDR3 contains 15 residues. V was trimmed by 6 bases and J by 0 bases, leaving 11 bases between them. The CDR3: CASRGPIATNEKLFF. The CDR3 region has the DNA TGTGCCAGTAGGGGGCCCATTGCAACTAATGAAAAACTGTTTTTT.

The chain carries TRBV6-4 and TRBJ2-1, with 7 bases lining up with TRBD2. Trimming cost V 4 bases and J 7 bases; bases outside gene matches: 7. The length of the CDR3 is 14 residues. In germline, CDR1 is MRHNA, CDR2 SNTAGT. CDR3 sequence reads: CASSVEGGWNEQFF. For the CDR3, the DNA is TGTGCCAGCAGTGTCGAGGGAGGGTGGAATGAGCAGTTCTTC.

CDR3 residues: CASSDQGHCTF. The CDR3 DNA reads TGTGCCAGCAGCGACCAGGGACATTGCACCTTC. This chain links TRBV9 with TRBJ1-2; maybe TRBD1 (6 bases). Germline CDR1 and CDR2: SGDLS and YYNGEE. V was cut by 3 bases and J by 13 bases, with 13 bases left in between. CDR3 length equals 11 residues.

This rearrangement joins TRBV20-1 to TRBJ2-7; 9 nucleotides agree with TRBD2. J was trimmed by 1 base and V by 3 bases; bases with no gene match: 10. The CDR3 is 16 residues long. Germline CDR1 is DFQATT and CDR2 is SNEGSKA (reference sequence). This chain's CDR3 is CSASSSGRNPSYEQYF. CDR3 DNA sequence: TGCAGTGCTAGTAGTAGCGGGAGAAACCCTTCCTACGAGCAGTACTTC.

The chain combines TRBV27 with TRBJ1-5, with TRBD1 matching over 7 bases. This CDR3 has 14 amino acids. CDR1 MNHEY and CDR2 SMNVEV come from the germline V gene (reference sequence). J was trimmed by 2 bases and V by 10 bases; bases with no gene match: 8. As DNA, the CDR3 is TGTGCCACCGGGTCGCAGGGGGGCAATCAGCCCCAGCATTTT. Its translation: CATGSQGGNQPQHF.

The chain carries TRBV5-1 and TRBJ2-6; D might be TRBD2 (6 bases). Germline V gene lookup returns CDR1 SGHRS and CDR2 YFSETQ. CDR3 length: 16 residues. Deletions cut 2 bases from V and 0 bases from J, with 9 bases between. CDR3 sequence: CASSFGGTSGANVLTF. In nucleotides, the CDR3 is TGCGCCAGCAGCTTCGGAGGGACCTCTGGGGCCAACGTCCTGACTTTC.

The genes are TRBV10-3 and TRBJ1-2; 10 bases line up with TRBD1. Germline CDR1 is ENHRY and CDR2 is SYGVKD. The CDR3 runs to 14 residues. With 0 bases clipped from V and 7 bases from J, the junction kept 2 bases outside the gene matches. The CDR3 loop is CAISESGQGGGYTF. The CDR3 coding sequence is TGTGCCATCAGTGAGTCCGGACAGGGGGGTGGCTACACCTTC.

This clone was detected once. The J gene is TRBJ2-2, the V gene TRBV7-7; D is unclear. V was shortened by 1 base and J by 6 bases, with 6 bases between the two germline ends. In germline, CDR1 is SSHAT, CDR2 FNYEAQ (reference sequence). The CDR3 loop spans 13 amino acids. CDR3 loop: CASSLDTPGELFF. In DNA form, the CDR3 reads TGTGCCAGCAGCTTAGACACCCCCGGGGAGCTGTTTTTT.

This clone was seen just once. The CDR3 nucleotides are TGTGCCAGCGGGAGGGCTCATGGCGGGGAGCTGTTTTTT. Translation gives CASGRAHGGELFF. The rearrangement uses TRBV6-5 and TRBJ2-2, with TRBD2 identical over 7 bases. Germline CDR1 is MNHEY and CDR2 is SVGAGI. Germline trimming cut 8 bases from V and 7 bases from J; bases unmatched to any gene: 7. The CDR3 runs 13 residues.

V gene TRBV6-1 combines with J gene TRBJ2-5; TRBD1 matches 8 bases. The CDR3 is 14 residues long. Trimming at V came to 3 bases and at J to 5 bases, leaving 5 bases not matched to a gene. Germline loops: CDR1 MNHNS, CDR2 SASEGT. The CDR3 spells CASSDDRGRETQYF. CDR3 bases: TGTGCCAGCAGTGACGACAGGGGTCGGGAGACCCAGTACTTC.

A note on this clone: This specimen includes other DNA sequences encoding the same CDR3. CDR3: CASGFGQGGGYTF. In DNA, the CDR3 is TGTGCTAGTGGTTTTGGACAGGGGGGTGGCTACACCTTC. The chain couples TRBV12-5 to TRBJ1-2; 10 bases agree with TRBD1. This CDR3 contains 13 residues. The germline V gene has CDR1 LGHNT and CDR2 FRNRAP. V was pared by 3 bases and J by 7 bases, with 2 bases of the junction left unmatched. Full variable domain (missing parts from reference TRBV12-5 and TRBJ1-2): DARVTQTPRHKVTEMGQEVTMRCQPILGHNTVFWYRQTMMQGLELLAYFRNRAPLDDSGMPKDRFSAEMPDATLATLKIQPSEPRDSAVYFCASGFGQGGGYTFGSGTRLTVV.

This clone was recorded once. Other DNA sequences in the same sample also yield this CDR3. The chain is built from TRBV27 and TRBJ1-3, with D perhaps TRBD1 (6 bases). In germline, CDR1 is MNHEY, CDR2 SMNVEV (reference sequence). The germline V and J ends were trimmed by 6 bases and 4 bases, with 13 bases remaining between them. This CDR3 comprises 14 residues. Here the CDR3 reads CASRPTGTGNTIYF. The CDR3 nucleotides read TGTGCCAGCAGACCGACAGGAACAGGAAACACCATATATTTT.

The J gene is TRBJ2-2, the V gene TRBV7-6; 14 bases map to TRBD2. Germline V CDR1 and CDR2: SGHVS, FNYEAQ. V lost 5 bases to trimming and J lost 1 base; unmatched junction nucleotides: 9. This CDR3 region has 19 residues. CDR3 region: CASSAQLTSGRVNTGELFF. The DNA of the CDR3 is TGTGCCAGCAGCGCCCAGCTGACTAGCGGGAGGGTGAACACCGGGGAGCTGTTTTTT.

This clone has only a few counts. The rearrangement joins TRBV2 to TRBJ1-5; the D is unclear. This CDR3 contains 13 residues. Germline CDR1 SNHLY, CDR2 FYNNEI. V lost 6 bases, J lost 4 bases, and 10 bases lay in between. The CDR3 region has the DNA TGTGCCAGCAGCGGCCAGAGGAATCAGCCCCAGCATTTT. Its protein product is CASSGQRNQPQHF.

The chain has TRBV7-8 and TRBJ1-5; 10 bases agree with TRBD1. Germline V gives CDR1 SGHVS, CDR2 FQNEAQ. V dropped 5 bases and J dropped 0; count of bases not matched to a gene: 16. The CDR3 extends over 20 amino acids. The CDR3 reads CASSPHTGTGASISNQPQHF. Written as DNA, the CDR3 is TGTGCCAGCAGCCCACATACCGGGACAGGGGCGTCGATTAGCAATCAGCCCCAGCATTTT.

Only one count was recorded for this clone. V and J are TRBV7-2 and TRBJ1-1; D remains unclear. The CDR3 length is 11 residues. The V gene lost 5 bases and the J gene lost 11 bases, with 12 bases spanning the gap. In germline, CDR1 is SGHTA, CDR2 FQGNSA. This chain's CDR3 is CASSPERWAFF. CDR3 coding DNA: TGTGCCAGCAGCCCGGAGAGGTGGGCTTTCTTT.

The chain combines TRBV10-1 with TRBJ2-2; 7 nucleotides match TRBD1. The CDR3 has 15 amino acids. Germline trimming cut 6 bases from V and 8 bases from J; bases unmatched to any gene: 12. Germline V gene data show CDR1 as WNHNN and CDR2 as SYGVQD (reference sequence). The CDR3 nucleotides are TGCGCCAGCAGCTGGGACAGTCAGGGGGTAGGGGAGCTGTTTTTT. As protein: CASSWDSQGVGELFF.

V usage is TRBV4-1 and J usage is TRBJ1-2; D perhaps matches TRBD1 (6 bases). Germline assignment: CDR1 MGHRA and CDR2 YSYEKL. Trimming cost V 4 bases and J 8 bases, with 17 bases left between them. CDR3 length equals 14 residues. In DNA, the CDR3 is TGCGCCAGCAGCCTACTACAGGGAACCTTCGGCTACACCTTC. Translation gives CASSLLQGTFGYTF.

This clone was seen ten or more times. The CDR3 region is CSVDARGDEAFF. CDR3 DNA: TGCAGCGTTGATGCCCGGGGGGATGAAGCTTTCTTT. This chain uses TRBV29-1 with TRBJ1-1, with D perhaps TRBD1 (5 bases). Germline CDR1 reads SQVTM; CDR2 reads ANQGSEA. CDR3 length: 12 residues. Trimming removed 3 bases at V and 7 bases at J, with 12 bases between. Full variable domain (rest looked up from reference TRBV29-1 and TRBJ1-1): SAVISQKPSRDICQRGTSLTIQCQVDSQVTMMFWYRQQPGQSLTLIATANQGSEATYESGFVIDKFPISRPNLTFSTLTVSNMSPEDSSIYLCSVDARGDEAFFGQGTRLTVV.

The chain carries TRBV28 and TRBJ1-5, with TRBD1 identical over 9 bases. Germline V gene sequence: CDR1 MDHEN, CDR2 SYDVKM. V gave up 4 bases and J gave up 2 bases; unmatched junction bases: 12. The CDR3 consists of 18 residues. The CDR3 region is CASSSGQGFGTGNQPQHF. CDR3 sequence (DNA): TGTGCCAGCAGTTCGGGACAGGGCTTCGGTACGGGCAATCAGCCCCAGCATTTT.